The rows below give T cell receptor beta chains drawn from one sample of a study of human T cells and chemical hapten exposure. TCRdb reprocessed the RACE reads with MiXCR, giving one entry per CDR3 protein. The table records fewer than 300,000 distinct CDR3 sequences, about 9.4% of them present only once. This specimen was whole blood, taken in connection with sensitization to the hapten diphenylcyclopropenone (DPC). The receptors were gathered from a woman aged 40-49 years with alopecia areata. Some clones in this sample may be carry-over from other donors' samples. Each CDR3 is given with its conserved first and last residue. A D gene is named only where the DNA matches it firmly. Size is omitted from some rows. Given values are once, few, many or a class for expanded clones.

DNA	CDR3	size	J	V	D
TGCAGTGTCAACAGGGCAGGGGCCAAAAACATTCAGTACTTC	CSVNRAGAKNIQYF	-	TRBJ2-4	TRBV20-1	-
TGTGCCAGCAGCCCACCCCTGCCAGGGCCCTCTTACGAGCAGTACTTC	CASSPPLPGPSYEQYF	few	TRBJ2-7	TRBV7-8	-
TGCGCCAGCAGCTTAGTAGCGGGAGCGGACACCGGGGAGCTGTTTTTT	CASSLVAGADTGELFF	few	TRBJ2-2	TRBV5-1	TRBD2
TGCAGTGCTAACGGACAGAACCACGAGCAGTACTTC	CSANGQNHEQYF	-	TRBJ2-7	TRBV20-1	-
TGTGCCAGATTGAGGACTAGCGGGAAGGTGTATCAAGAGACCCAGTACTTC	CARLRTSGKVYQETQYF	many	TRBJ2-5	TRBV6-5	TRBD2
TGTGCCAGCAGCCAAGATCTACAGGGGAGCAAAGCTTTCTTT	CASSQDLQGSKAFF	many	TRBJ1-1	TRBV4-2	TRBD1
TGTGCCTGGAGTCCTCAGTGGACGGCCTCTGGAAACACCATATATTTT	CAWSPQWTASGNTIYF	-	TRBJ1-3	TRBV30	-
TGTGCCAGCAGTTCCTCCGGACAGGGGAACACTGAAGCTTTCTTT	CASSSSGQGNTEAFF	few	TRBJ1-1	TRBV6-6	TRBD1
TGTGCCAGCACCGAATCCCGACAGGGTGAAGCTTTCTTT	CASTESRQGEAFF	few	TRBJ1-1	TRBV2	TRBD1
TGCAGCGCCCCCGGTCCGACAGCGCAAGAGACCCAGTACTTC	CSAPGPTAQETQYF	many	TRBJ2-5	TRBV29-1	-
TGTGCCAGCAGCTTAGCCTTTGGTTCGGAGCATCCCCAGCATTTT	CASSLAFGSEHPQHF	few	TRBJ1-5	TRBV7-2	-
TGTGCCAGCAGTCTCAGCGTTGAGCAGTTCTTC	CASSLSVEQFF	-	TRBJ2-1	TRBV2	-
TGTGCCAGCAGCTTAGGGTGGGCGGGAGCCCAGTCCTACGAGCAGTACTTC	CASSLGWAGAQSYEQYF	-	TRBJ2-7	TRBV7-8	TRBD2
TGTGCCAGCTCACCCGCAAGCAATCAGCCCCAGCATTTT	CASSPASNQPQHF	-	TRBJ1-5	TRBV18	-
TGTGCCAGCATTCTGAGACACAATGAGCAGTTCTTC	CASILRHNEQFF	many	TRBJ2-1	TRBV6-4	-
TGCAGTGCTAGCACTAGCCTAGCCAAAAACATTCAGTACTTC	CSASTSLAKNIQYF	few	TRBJ2-4	TRBV20-1	-
TGTGCCATCAGAGACAGGACGAACACTGAAGCTTTCTTT	CAIRDRTNTEAFF	few	TRBJ1-1	TRBV10-3	-
TGTGCCATCAGTGAGTCCCGGGGGGCAGGGAATGAGCAGTTCTTC	CAISESRGAGNEQFF	-	TRBJ2-1	TRBV10-3	-
TGTGCCAGCTTTCGAGACGGGACAAGGGGTGCCAACGTCCTGACTTTC	CASFRDGTRGANVLTF	few	TRBJ2-6	TRBV18	-
TGTGCCAGCAGCTCCAACGACAGGCTACAGTACTTC	CASSSNDRLQYF	few	TRBJ2-7	TRBV7-9	-
TGCGCCAGCAGCCAATTTGAGATGGGAGTTAATTCACCCCTCCACTTT	CASSQFEMGVNSPLHF	many	TRBJ1-6	TRBV4-1	-